This T cell receptor (beta chain) was recorded in a study of OX40 agonist ivuxolimab in advanced cancers. Regarding the complete study: The costimulatory receptor OX40 (CD134) was targeted by ivuxolimab, a fully human IgG2 agonistic monoclonal antibody. Among the 52 dose-escalation patients, about 20 had hepatocellular carcinoma, 15 or so melanoma, 9 renal cell carcinoma and 9 head and neck cancer. Partial responses occurred in three dose-escalation patients, of whom one had hepatocellular carcinoma and two had cutaneous melanoma. A male proportion of roughly 80% and a mean age of about 60 years, ranging from roughly 23 to 80, were recorded for the dose-escalation cohort. The point of sequencing TCRbeta in the periphery was to test whether ivuxolimab changed TCR sequence diversity and drove clonal T-cell expansion. The paper reports the monotherapy dose-escalation portion (N of about 54 patients) of the phase I ivuxolimab trial. Patients were allowed to have had prior anti-PD-1, anti-PD-L1 or anti-CTLA-4 therapy, and around 40% of the dose-escalation patients had previously received checkpoint inhibitors. Intravenous ivuxolimab was administered to patients every 2 weeks at six dose levels: 0.01, 0.1, 0.3, 1.5, 3 and 10 mg/kg. Here is what the overall study found, with its caveats: Antigen specificity was not determined for the clonally expanded peripheral T cells. At doses of 0.1 to 3.0 mg/kg, clonal expansion of both CD4+ and CD8+ T cells in blood was seen between baseline and week 6. After ivuxolimab, CD8+ T cells had more expanded clones than CD4+ T cells on average. Low levels of normalized T-cell clonal expansion were also seen in some patients who did not respond. Partial responders in the 0.1-3.0 mg/kg groups had among the lowest normalized peripheral clonal expansion, especially among CD8+ T cells.

The trial excluded patients who had a history of autoimmune disease or who were on systemic immunosuppression. Peripheral blood for TCR sequencing was collected from all dose cohorts at baseline, on cycle 4 day 1, and on cycle 7 day 1. The samples were taken from a phase I, first-in-human, multicenter, open-label dose-escalation trial of ivuxolimab. Adults with locally advanced or metastatic melanoma, renal cell, hepatocellular, or head and neck squamous cell carcinoma were enrolled in the trial. Before TCR sequencing, CD4+ T cells and CD8+ T cells from peripheral blood were sorted into separate populations. From its cysteine to its phenylalanine, the CDR3 spans 17 amino acids. Only the CDR3 portion is preserved as DNA: 51 bases, with reading frame beginning at the first base. V is cut by 3 bases and J by 3 bases, and the space between the germline ends is 20 bases. Reading the germline V gene gives CDR1 WSHSY and CDR2 SAAADI.

Genomic DNA was isolated from the sorted cells so that the TCRbeta CDR3 region could be sequenced. The immunoSEQ Assay was used to sequence the TCRbeta CDR3 regions. Entries here come from immuneACCESS through TCRdb and include only in-frame sequences with V and J called. Some clones fail to appear in such tables; in the studies checked, an unresolved V gene covers under half of the shortfall, and the cause of the remainder is unknown. For this sample there are roughly 41,000 clones; 88% appear just once. The ten largest clones represent 45% to 70% of the sample. Concerning this clone: The target of this receptor is not known. The input lacks base qualities; no much larger clone sits a single base away.

The sample was CD4+ or CD8+ T cells sorted from blood, taken in a trial of the OX40 agonist ivuxolimab. The source of this sequence is an adult with an advanced solid tumor such as melanoma, head and neck, liver or kidney cancer. Here the chain combines TRBV10-2 and TRBJ1-1, with the D gene not clear enough to name. The CDR3: CASSDVFKGWIDTEAFF. DNA sequence: TGCGCCAGCAGTGATGTTTTCAAGGGCTGGATCGACACTGAAGCTTTCTTT.